The clone carrying this T cell receptor (beta chain) turned up a few times. What it binds is unknown. What was sequenced were expressed TCRB transcripts, since all of the isolated RNA had been reverse transcribed. Method: immunoSEQ multiplex PCR; TCRdb's copy keeps in-frame clones and lacks some. The sample includes approximately 240,000 clones, 15% to 20% of them seen just once. The V gene's germline CDR1 is SNHLY and CDR2 FYNNEI. CDR3 length: 14 residues. V trimming: 9 bases; J trimming: 1 base; junction bases outside the gene matches: 6. The data are from a study of beta chain features in type 1 diabetes. Study in general: Patient and healthy donor groups were alike in age, gender and cell yields.

Findings of the study overall: Type 1 diabetes patients had moderately but significantly shorter TCRB CDR3s in all four CD4+ subsets. PCR might show a preference for shorter templates, equally across patients and controls. HLA effects on TCRB rearrangement stayed unresolved here.

The receptor comes from a man younger than 45 with type 1 diabetes. The sequencing input was naive CD4+ T cells from blood. The chain uses TRBV2 and TRBJ2-5, with 9 bases matching TRBD2. CDR3 sequence reads: CARREGTTQETQYF. The CDR3 DNA sequence: TGTGCCAGGCGGGAGGGGACCACCCAAGAGACCCAGTACTTC. The full variable domain, in which reference TRBV2 and TRBJ2-5 provide the parts outside the CDR3, is EPEVTQTPSHQVTQMGQEVILRCVPISNHLYFYWYRQILGQKVEFLVSFYNNEISEKSEIFDDQFSVERPDGSNFTLKIRSTKLEDSAMYFCARREGTTQETQYFGPGTRLLVL.